One T cell receptor (beta chain) is described in this entry. These data belong to a study of cytomegalovirus exposure and HLA in healthy donors. From germline, CDR1 is MNHNY and CDR2 SVGAGI (reference sequence). J lost 11 bases, V lost 5 bases, and 9 bases had no gene match. CDR3 length: 14 amino acids. It was with 60 Vbeta and 13 Jbeta primers that the PCR ran. Authors' processing steps: Among the unique TCR beta chains that a later analysis counted, 70 million to 85 million in all, roughly 9.9 million were shared. Sequencing used immunoSEQ multiplex PCR; TCRdb keeps in-frame clones, though not all of them. V, J and clone size are taken as reported in that table, and D and trimming were inferred from the DNA itself. The sample consists of about 110,000 clones, roughly 73% of them appearing once.

The sample consisted of PBMCs. The rearrangement uses TRBV6-6 and TRBJ1-4; 9 bases line up with TRBD1. The receptor's source is a man aged 35 to 55 in good health and CMV-seronegative. The CDR3 sequence: CASSTGQGRGKLFF. DNA of the CDR3: TGTGCCAGCAGTACCGGACAGGGGAGAGGCAAACTGTTTTTT.